Listed here are 25 T cell receptor beta chains from one sample, sequenced in a study of regulatory T cells in long-lasting Graves disease listed by TCRdb under 2021. This sample's time point label indicates: newly diagnosed GD, antithyroid drugs for less than 3 months. For both TCR sequencing and RNA sequencing, RNA was extracted from PBMCs in TRIzol. Library method: multiplex PCR. The data were produced on an Illumina HiSeq 4000. TCR beta libraries were built with iRepertoire HTBI primers and Arm-PCR amplification of CDR3 regions. The public reads were quality trimmed at Q25 with fastp and then assembled into clones with MiXCR by TCRdb, keeping productive beta chains. When rows share a CDR3 protein, they turn into one entry using the most common DNA and genes. Recorded for this sample are approximately 470,000 distinct CDR3 sequences; 15% to 20% of them occurred a single time. About 12% of the sample is in the top ten clones.

Another study also made use of these data, one on T cells in Graves' hyperthyroidism and ophthalmopathy.

Sample: peripheral blood mononuclear cells (PBMCs), taken at new diagnosis, from a patient treated with antithyroid drugs. The receptors derive from a middle-aged man with Graves disease. Donor details come from another sample of the same person, matched by shared clones.

This clonotype was counted only a few times. The chain is built from TRBV6-1 and TRBJ2-7; D unresolved. This CDR3 is 14 amino acids long. Germline V gene sequence: CDR1 MNHNS, CDR2 SASEGT. Between the trimmed V and J ends, which lost 5 bases and 6 bases, there was a span of 17 bases. CDR3 nucleotides: TGTGCCAGCAGTCAAATCGGGCAGGCCGGCGAGCAGTACTTC. Amino acid sequence: CASSQIGQAGEQYF.

The table lists this clonotype with many counts. This chain connects TRBV6-1 to TRBJ2-3; D perhaps matches TRBD1 (5 bases). Trimming left V 10 bases short and J 1 base short, with 18 bases between. This CDR3 is built from 15 residues. The germline CDR1 and CDR2 sequences are MNHNS and SASEGT. CDR3 DNA sequence: TGTGCCACCTCAAGGGGTGGGGATGGCACAGATACGCAGTATTTT. It specifies CATSRGGDGTDTQYF.

This clonotype appeared many times. The V gene is TRBV3-1, the J gene TRBJ2-5; D gene ambiguous. CDR1 LGHDT and CDR2 YNNKEL come from the germline V gene (reference sequence). This CDR3 is 13 amino acids long. The V end lost 4 bases, the J end lost 2 bases, and 8 bases lay between the germline ends. This CDR3 is CASSPPSQETQYF. The CDR3 nucleotides are TGTGCCAGCAGCCCCCCATCTCAAGAGACCCAGTACTTC.

Points on this clonotype: With a far larger clone one base away, a read error is the likely cause. The CDR3: CASTAPGQSYEQFF. CDR3 DNA sequence: TGCGCCAGCACAGCGCCGGGCCAGTCCTACGAGCAGTTCTTC. The chain recombines TRBV5-1 with TRBJ2-1; D gene uncertain. Per germline, CDR1 SGHRS and CDR2 YFSETQ. The CDR3 covers 14 residues. The V and J ends lost 6 bases and 10 bases respectively, with 20 bases between them.

V is TRBV9 and J is TRBJ2-7; 9 bases map to TRBD1. V lost 0 bases and J lost 3; bases outside the gene matches: 7. Germline V gene sequence: CDR1 SGDLS, CDR2 YYNGEE. This CDR3 contains 16 residues. The CDR3 sequence is CASSVEPGTGNYEQYF. The CDR3 nucleotides read TGTGCCAGCAGCGTAGAACCCGGGACAGGGAACTACGAGCAGTACTTC.

This clonotype was seen many times. The chain has TRBV5-1 and TRBJ2-5; weak D call: TRBD1 (6 bases). Trimming stripped 4 bases from V and 1 base from J, with 8 bases between. CDR1 is SGHRS and CDR2 is YFSETQ in the germline V gene. CDR3 length: 13 amino acids. The CDR3 reads CASSLQGQETQYF. The DNA of the CDR3 is TGCGCCAGCAGCCTACAGGGCCAAGAGACCCAGTACTTC.

This clonotype was observed a few times. The chain joins TRBV10-3 to TRBJ2-1; D is unclear. The length of the CDR3 is 12 residues. From germline, CDR1 is ENHRY and CDR2 SYGVKD. Between the trimmed V and J ends, which lost 2 bases and 9 bases, there was a span of 8 bases. CDR3 DNA sequence: TGTGCCATCAGTGAGGGGCTCGGTGAGCAGTTCTTC. Protein product: CAISEGLGEQFF.

This clonotype was recorded at least ten times. The gene calls are TRBV5-1 and TRBJ2-3, with D possibly matching TRBD2 (5 bases). Germline V lookup: CDR1 SGHRS, CDR2 YFSETQ. This CDR3 spans 14 amino acids. Trimming shortened V by 4 bases and J by 4 bases, and 13 bases separated the two germline ends. CDR3 in amino acids: CASSRWESADTQYF. The CDR3 coding sequence is TGCGCCAGCAGCCGCTGGGAGTCAGCAGATACGCAGTATTTT.

J is TRBJ2-7 and V is TRBV10-3, with a tentative D call TRBD1 (6 bases). The germline gives CDR1 ENHRY, CDR2 SYGVKD. The CDR3 totals 14 residues. V lost 3 bases and J lost 2, with 11 bases in between. CDR3 coding DNA: TGTGCCATCAGTGAACAGGGACGGGCCTACGAGCAGTACTTC. As protein: CAISEQGRAYEQYF.

This clonotype was observed at least ten times. The chain couples TRBV29-1 to TRBJ2-7, with TRBD1 matching over 7 bases. CDR1 is SQVTM and CDR2 is ANQGSEA in the germline V gene. This CDR3 spans 13 amino acids. V gave up 2 bases and J gave up 5 bases; unmatched junction bases: 6. The DNA for the CDR3 is TGCAGCGTTGAACAGGGGGTAGGGGACGAGCAGTACTTC. It translates to CSVEQGVGDEQYF.

V usage is TRBV9 and J usage is TRBJ2-2, with D maybe TRBD2 (6 bases). The ends were cut back, 2 bases at V and 2 bases at J, with 10 bases in the middle. CDR1 SGDLS and CDR2 YYNGEE come from the germline V gene. This CDR3 is 15 amino acids long. The CDR3 coding sequence is TGTGCCAGCAGCGTCTCCGGGACTAACACCGGGGAGCTGTTTTTT. This codes for CASSVSGTNTGELFF.

This clonotype was found a few times. V usage is TRBV6-1 and J usage is TRBJ2-7, with 11 positions matching TRBD2. The length of the CDR3 is 14 residues. Germline-derived CDR1 and CDR2 are MNHNS and SASEGT. The CDR3 nucleotides read TGTGTCTCGCGTCCCGGGACTAGCGGCTACGAGCAGTACTTC. Translated: CVSRPGTSGYEQYF.

This clonotype was picked up a small number of times. This rearrangement joins TRBV10-1 to TRBJ2-7; 9 bases are shared with TRBD2. V trimming: 9 bases; J trimming: 2 bases; junction bases outside the gene matches: 8. Germline CDR1 is WNHNN and CDR2 is SYGVQD (reference sequence). This CDR3 spans 14 amino acids. The CDR3 region has the DNA TGCGCCAGTGTAGCGGGGGCACCCACCTACGAGCAGTACTTC. Translation gives CASVAGAPTYEQYF.

This clonotype was recorded many times. V usage is TRBV3-1 and J usage is TRBJ2-5; tentative D call: TRBD1 (6 bases). Germline V gene data show CDR1 as LGHDT and CDR2 as YNNKEL (reference sequence). This CDR3 comprises 15 residues. Trimming took 1 base from V and 7 from J, leaving 16 bases between them. For the CDR3, the DNA is TGTGCCAGCAGCCAAGTAAGGACAGACCTCGGGACCCAGTACTTC. Translated: CASSQVRTDLGTQYF.

This clonotype has a count of ten or more. This chain links TRBV5-6 with TRBJ2-1; 8 nucleotides agree with TRBD2. CDR1 is SGHDT, CDR2 YYEEEE, per germline. With 3 bases clipped from V and 5 bases from J, the junction kept 13 bases outside the gene matches. CDR3 size: 17 residues. The CDR3 region has the DNA TGTGCCAGCAGCTCCGAATCCGGGACTAGACCTAACAATGAGCAGTTCTTC. Its protein product is CASSSESGTRPNNEQFF.

This clonotype was counted only a few times. This chain links TRBV28 with TRBJ2-2; 9 nucleotides align to TRBD2. V was pared by 5 bases and J by 7 bases, with 14 bases of the junction left unmatched. The CDR3 consists of 17 residues. Germline V CDR1 and CDR2: MDHEN, SYDVKM. The CDR3 loop reads CASSGTGGRAWNGELFF. Here the CDR3 DNA reads TGTGCCAGCAGTGGGACTGGCGGGAGGGCCTGGAACGGGGAGCTGTTTTTT.

This clonotype was seen many times. The V and J genes are TRBV14 and TRBJ2-2, with D unresolved. Germline V CDR1 and CDR2: SGHDN, FVKESK. The CDR3 totals 15 residues. Trimming cost V 0 bases and J 6 bases, with 11 bases left between them. The CDR3 is CASSQDHLGSGELFF. The CDR3 DNA sequence: TGTGCCAGCAGCCAAGATCACCTTGGTTCCGGGGAGCTGTTTTTT.

J is TRBJ2-7 and V is TRBV3-1; 15 bases match TRBD2. Germline CDR1 and CDR2: LGHDT and YNNKEL (reference sequence). CDR3 size: 15 residues. V trimming: 0 bases; J trimming: 8 bases; junction bases outside the gene matches: 2. DNA for the CDR3: TGTGCCAGCAGCCAAGAGGGACTAGCGGGAGGCAAGCAGTACTTC. Its protein is CASSQEGLAGGKQYF.

The CDR3 sequence is CASSPGLFPNEQYF. The DNA for the CDR3 is TGTGCCAGCAGTCCGGGCCTCTTCCCCAACGAGCAGTACTTC. The gene calls are TRBV6-1 and TRBJ2-7; unclear D gene. The V end was cut by 5 bases, the J end by 5 bases, with 16 bases between. The germline CDR1 and CDR2 sequences are MNHNS and SASEGT. This CDR3 comprises 14 residues.

This clonotype was detected a few times. One junction end does not reproduce the germline sequence, and a read error may be involved. This chain uses TRBV14 with TRBJ2-1, with 9 bases that match TRBD2. The CDR3 consists of 20 residues. CDR1 is SGHDN and CDR2 is FVKESK in the germline V gene. CDR3 DNA: TGTGCCAGCAGCCAAGATCAAAGTACTAGAGGCGGGAGGGCCTACGATGAGCAGTTCTTC. This codes for CASSQDQSTRGGRAYDEQFF.

This clonotype was counted between two and nine times. V gene TRBV9 combines with J gene TRBJ2-5; either TRBD1 or TRBD2 may supply D (6 bases each). Germline V gene data show CDR1 as SGDLS and CDR2 as YYNGEE. V shed 2 bases and J shed 5 bases, with 16 bases lying between them. The CDR3 has 15 amino acids. The CDR3 loop is CASSVEQGREETQYF. The CDR3 DNA follows: TGTGCCAGCAGCGTGGAACAGGGCCGGGAGGAGACCCAGTACTTC.

This clonotype was observed at least ten times. The rearrangement joins TRBV9 to TRBJ2-3, with 7 nucleotides matching TRBD2. CDR3 length equals 14 residues. The germline CDR1 and CDR2 sequences are SGDLS and YYNGEE. Trimming removed 6 bases from V and 3 bases from J; junction bases left unmatched: 7. The CDR3 DNA reads as TGTGCCAGCACTAGCGGAGCGGGGACAGATACGCAGTATTTT. Translated: CASTSGAGTDTQYF.

The rearrangement links TRBV28 to TRBJ2-7; 8 nucleotides align to TRBD2. The CDR3 loop spans 17 amino acids. CDR1 is MDHEN, CDR2 SYDVKM, per germline. V dropped 2 bases and J dropped 2; count of bases not matched to a gene: 11. CDR3 protein: CASSLEPAGARAYEQYF. Written as DNA, the CDR3 is TGTGCCAGCAGTTTAGAACCAGCGGGAGCACGAGCCTACGAGCAGTACTTC. The whole variable domain, filled in from reference TRBV28 and TRBJ2-7, reads DVKVTQSSRYLVKRTGEKVFLECVQDMDHENMFWYRQDPGLGLRLIYFSYDVKMKEKGDIPEGYSVSREKKERFSLILESASTNQTSMYLCASSLEPAGARAYEQYFGPGTRLTVT.

Only a few counts were recorded for this clonotype. The chain joins TRBV18 to TRBJ2-1; 13 bases line up with TRBD2. This CDR3 has 16 amino acids. CDR1 and CDR2 (germline): KGHSH, LQKENI. The ends lost 4 bases at V and 5 bases at J; junction bases unmatched: 5. The CDR3 nucleotides are TGTGCCAGCTCACGGGTAGGACTAGCGGGAGACAATGAGCAGTTCTTC. It encodes CASSRVGLAGDNEQFF.

The chain combines TRBV11-2 with TRBJ2-7, with unresolved D. CDR3 length equals 15 residues. Trimming removed 5 bases at V and 5 bases at J, with 19 bases between. Germline-derived CDR1 and CDR2 are SGHAT and FQNNGV. The CDR3 DNA is TGTGCCAGCAGCCAAGAAGTTACCCCGGCCCACGAGCAGTACTTC. It encodes CASSQEVTPAHEQYF.